This is a list of T cell receptor beta chains from one sample in a study of T cell responses to AZD1222 COVID-19 vaccine. Libraries were prepared by immunoSEQ multiplex PCR; TCRdb keeps only in-frame clonotypes and omits some of them. The sample contains 130,000 to 150,000 clones, approximately 90% of which appear only once. This specimen was peripheral blood, taken on day 0 of AZD1222 vaccination. Every receptor here comes from an adult in good health. Both conserved end residues are part of each CDR3. D genes are given only for firm matches. Expanded clones get a size class; other rows say once, few or many, or leave the size out.

J: TRBJ2-7
V: TRBV30
size: -
D: TRBD2
CDR3: CAWSVGRAINEQYF
DNA: TGTGCCTGGAGTGTCGGGAGGGCCATCAACGAGCAGTACTTC

J: TRBJ2-1
V: TRBV3-1/TRBV3-2
size: -
D: -
CDR3: CASSPGTGSEQFF
DNA: TGTGCCAGCAGCCCTGGGACTGGGAGTGAGCAGTTCTTC

J: TRBJ2-7
V: TRBV29-1
size: -
D: -
CDR3: CSVYVSTDQGEQYF
DNA: TGCAGCGTTTACGTTTCCACGGACCAAGGGGAGCAGTACTTC

J: TRBJ2-1
V: TRBV6-5
size: -
D: TRBD2
CDR3: CASSYSIAGGRNEQFF
DNA: TGTGCCAGCAGTTACTCGATAGCGGGGGGGCGGAATGAGCAGTTCTTC

J: TRBJ1-2
V: TRBV7-9
size: -
D: -
CDR3: CASSLGGSVAFSPNYGYTF
DNA: TGTGCCAGCAGCTTAGGGGGGAGTGTGGCCTTTTCCCCTAACTATGGCTACACCTTC

J: TRBJ2-5
V: TRBV24-1
size: -
D: -
CDR3: CATSDVPTGPQETQYF
DNA: TGTGCCACCAGTGATGTCCCAACAGGGCCGCAAGAGACCCAGTACTTC

J: TRBJ1-1
V: TRBV12-3/TRBV12-4
size: -
D: -
CDR3: CASSFLLGGQAFF
DNA: TGTGCCAGCAGTTTTTTATTGGGGGGTCAAGCTTTCTTT

J: TRBJ1-2
V: TRBV15
size: -
D: -
CDR3: CATSRDHQGGYGYTF
DNA: TGTGCCACCAGCAGAGATCACCAGGGAGGCTATGGCTACACCTTC

J: TRBJ2-7
V: TRBV6-1
size: -
D: TRBD2
CDR3: CASSALGLESSYEQYF
DNA: TGTGCCAGCAGTGCTCTCGGACTAGAGAGCTCCTACGAGCAGTACTTC

J: TRBJ1-5
V: TRBV6-5
size: few
D: TRBD1
CDR3: CASRPGQGAFQPQHF
DNA: TGTGCCAGTCGCCCGGGACAGGGGGCTTTTCAGCCCCAGCATTTT

J: TRBJ2-1
V: TRBV9
size: few
D: -
CDR3: CASSPPGSLLYNEQFF
DNA: TGTGCCAGCAGCCCCCCCGGGTCACTCCTCTACAATGAGCAGTTCTTC

J: TRBJ1-1
V: TRBV4-1
size: -
D: -
CDR3: CASSQPEVPPVGAFF
DNA: TGCGCCAGCAGCCAACCAGAAGTCCCACCTGTAGGGGCTTTCTTT

J: TRBJ2-2
V: TRBV2
size: -
D: -
CDR3: CASSEEGRAAGELFF
DNA: TGTGCCAGCAGTGAAGAGGGCCGGGCGGCCGGGGAGCTGTTTTTT

J: TRBJ1-2
V: TRBV18
size: once
D: -
CDR3: CASSPSQVNYGYTF
DNA: TGTGCCAGCTCACCTTCACAGGTTAACTATGGCTACACCTTC

J: TRBJ2-1
V: TRBV6-2/TRBV6-3
size: -
D: TRBD2
CDR3: CASSLRVPGLSNNEQFF
DNA: TGTGCCAGCAGCCTTAGAGTTCCGGGACTATCAAACAATGAGCAGTTCTTC

J: TRBJ1-2
V: TRBV29-1
size: -
D: TRBD1
CDR3: CSVGRDGTASGYTF
DNA: TGCAGCGTCGGTAGAGATGGGACAGCCAGTGGCTACACCTTC

J: TRBJ1-6
V: TRBV7-6
size: -
D: TRBD1
CDR3: CASSKPSDRALHF
DNA: TGTGCCAGCAGCAAACCGTCCGACAGGGCCCTCCACTTT

J: TRBJ1-2
V: TRBV4-1
size: -
D: -
CDR3: CASSQDSQGLYGYTF
DNA: TGCGCCAGCAGCCAAGATAGCCAGGGGCTCTATGGCTACACCTTC

J: TRBJ2-7
V: TRBV27
size: -
D: TRBD1
CDR3: CASRIPPGQGQKFRPYEQYF
DNA: TGTGCCAGCAGAATTCCTCCGGGACAGGGGCAAAAATTCCGCCCCTACGAGCAGTACTTC

J: TRBJ1-2
V: TRBV18
size: -
D: -
CDR3: CASSPPGQNRGGYTF
DNA: TGTGCCAGCTCACCACCGGGGCAGAATCGGGGCGGCTACACCTTC

J: TRBJ1-1
V: TRBV27
size: -
D: TRBD1
CDR3: CASSPRTGGKFLYTEAFF
DNA: TGTGCCAGCAGTCCCCGGACAGGGGGCAAATTTTTGTACACTGAAGCTTTCTTT

J: TRBJ2-5
V: TRBV3-1/TRBV3-2
size: -
D: -
CDR3: CASSPSDPGGETQYF
DNA: TGTGCCAGCAGCCCGTCGGACCCTGGAGGAGAGACCCAGTACTTC

J: TRBJ1-1
V: TRBV29-1
size: -
D: -
CDR3: CSVGGNLNTEAFF
DNA: TGCAGCGTTGGTGGTAACTTGAACACTGAAGCTTTCTTT

J: TRBJ1-1
V: TRBV6-5
size: -
D: -
CDR3: CASSRQILGNTEAFF
DNA: TGTGCCAGCAGTAGACAAATTCTAGGGAACACTGAAGCTTTCTTT

J: TRBJ2-1
V: TRBV5-1
size: -
D: -
CDR3: CASSPDINNEQFF
DNA: TGCGCCAGCTCCCCCGACATCAACAATGAGCAGTTCTTC

J: TRBJ1-2
V: TRBV19
size: -
D: -
CDR3: CASSIDQGLGYGYTF
DNA: TGTGCCAGTAGTATAGATCAGGGACTGGGCTATGGCTACACCTTC

J: TRBJ1-2
V: TRBV6-4
size: -
D: -
CDR3: CASSASADYGYTF
DNA: TGTGCCAGCAGCGCCTCGGCAGACTATGGCTACACCTTC

J: TRBJ2-5
V: TRBV15
size: -
D: -
CDR3: CATSRDSTGQETQYF
DNA: TGTGCCACCAGCAGAGATTCAACAGGGCAAGAGACCCAGTACTTC

J: TRBJ1-6
V: TRBV4-2
size: -
D: TRBD1
CDR3: CASSQDFGTGSYNSPLHF
DNA: TGTGCCAGCAGCCAAGATTTCGGGACAGGGAGCTATAATTCACCCCTCCACTTT

J: TRBJ1-2
V: TRBV9
size: -
D: -
CDR3: CASSVVAQANYGYTF
DNA: TGTGCCAGCAGCGTAGTAGCACAGGCTAACTATGGCTACACCTTC

J: TRBJ1-2
V: TRBV5-5
size: few
D: -
CDR3: CASSFAQVDYGYTF
DNA: TGTGCCAGCAGCTTTGCTCAGGTTGACTATGGCTACACCTTC

J: TRBJ2-5
V: TRBV7-9
size: -
D: -
CDR3: CASSPLLETQYF
DNA: TGTGCCAGCAGCCCCTTATTGGAGACCCAGTACTTC

J: TRBJ2-3
V: TRBV11-3
size: -
D: TRBD1
CDR3: CASSLAAGGGTDTQYF
DNA: TGTGCCAGCAGCTTAGCAGCAGGGGGCGGTACAGATACGCAGTATTTT